The 8 T cell receptor beta chains below come from one sample, sequenced in a study of PD-1 blockade in classical Hodgkin lymphoma. All patients experienced relapse after autologous stem cell transplantation, and brentuximab vedotin exposure was variable. Purification of CD4+ T cells from thawed PBMCs was achieved by magnetic negative selection. Generated by immunoSEQ multiplex PCR, the TCRdb table keeps only in-frame clones and is missing some. The sample has about 29,000 clones, about 85% seen once. The specimen comprised CD4+ T cells from blood, sampled at baseline. The receptors come from a human donor with classical Hodgkin lymphoma.

The chain has TRBV7-8 and TRBJ2-3; D might be TRBD1 (5 bases). The V end lost 1 base, the J end lost 1 base, and 9 bases lay between the germline ends. The CDR3 covers 15 residues. The germline V gene encodes CDR1 SGHVS and CDR2 FQNEAQ. The CDR3 here is CASSLGGRGTDTQYF. Written as DNA, the CDR3 is TGTGCCAGCAGCTTAGGGGGCAGGGGCACAGATACGCAGTATTTT.

The chain couples TRBV10-1 to TRBJ2-1; no clear D gene. Trimming took 2 bases from V and 2 from J, leaving 10 bases between them. There are 15 residues in the CDR3. Germline CDR1 reads WNHNN; CDR2 reads SYGVQD (reference sequence). CDR3 in DNA: TGCGCCAGCAGTGAGAGGACCTCGGCCTACAATGAGCAGTTCTTC. Translation: CASSERTSAYNEQFF.

Here the CDR3 DNA reads TGTGCCATAAGCGTCAGGGGGCAGACCCAGTACTTC. Translation: CAISVRGQTQYF. The chain uses TRBV28 and TRBJ2-5; 8 bases map to TRBD1. After removal of 10 bases from V and 6 bases from J, the junction contained 7 bases not matched to a gene. The CDR3 covers 12 residues. The germline gives CDR1 MDHEN, CDR2 SYDVKM.

This chain uses TRBV19 with TRBJ1-1; no clear D. CDR3 length: 17 amino acids. CDR1 LNHDA and CDR2 SQIVND come from the germline V gene (reference sequence). V was clipped by 7 bases and J by 10 bases, with 31 bases between them. As DNA, the CDR3 is TGTGCCAGTATTGAAAAGGTCCGGATAGAGGGAAAAAGTGCAGCTTTCTTT. Its translation: CASIEKVRIEGKSAAFF.

The rearrangement joins TRBV5-1 to TRBJ2-7, with D unresolved. The CDR3 runs to 14 residues. V gave up 0 bases and J gave up 2 bases, with 9 bases separating them. Germline V gene data show CDR1 as SGHRS and CDR2 as YFSETQ. CDR3 sequence: CASSLVVGTYEQYF. CDR3 DNA sequence: TGCGCCAGCAGCTTGGTTGTAGGAACCTACGAGCAGTACTTC.

In nucleotides, the CDR3 is TGCGCCAGCAGTGAGGGGACTAGCGGGAGGGCCAATAACAATGAGCAGTTCTTC. As protein: CASSEGTSGRANNNEQFF. The rearrangement uses TRBV10-2 and TRBJ2-1, with 16 positions matching TRBD2. The germline V gene has CDR1 WSHSY and CDR2 SAAADI. CDR3 size: 18 residues. V dropped 2 bases and J dropped 5; count of bases not matched to a gene: 6.

The V and J genes are TRBV29-1 and TRBJ1-5, with no clear D. The CDR3 contains 12 residues. Germline CDR1 is SQVTM and CDR2 is ANQGSEA. The ends were cut back, 7 bases at V and 2 bases at J, with 9 bases in the middle. The CDR3 sequence is CSAQDGNQPQHF. CDR3 bases: TGCAGCGCCCAGGACGGCAATCAGCCCCAGCATTTT.

The rearrangement joins TRBV19 to TRBJ1-5; 7 bases match TRBD1. Germline trimming cut 4 bases from V and 2 bases from J; bases unmatched to any gene: 5. The CDR3 length is 15 residues. Germline CDR1 and CDR2: LNHDA and SQIVND (reference sequence). The CDR3 DNA reads as TGTGCCAGTAGTACCTATGACAGGGGCAATCAGCCCCAGCATTTT. As protein: CASSTYDRGNQPQHF.